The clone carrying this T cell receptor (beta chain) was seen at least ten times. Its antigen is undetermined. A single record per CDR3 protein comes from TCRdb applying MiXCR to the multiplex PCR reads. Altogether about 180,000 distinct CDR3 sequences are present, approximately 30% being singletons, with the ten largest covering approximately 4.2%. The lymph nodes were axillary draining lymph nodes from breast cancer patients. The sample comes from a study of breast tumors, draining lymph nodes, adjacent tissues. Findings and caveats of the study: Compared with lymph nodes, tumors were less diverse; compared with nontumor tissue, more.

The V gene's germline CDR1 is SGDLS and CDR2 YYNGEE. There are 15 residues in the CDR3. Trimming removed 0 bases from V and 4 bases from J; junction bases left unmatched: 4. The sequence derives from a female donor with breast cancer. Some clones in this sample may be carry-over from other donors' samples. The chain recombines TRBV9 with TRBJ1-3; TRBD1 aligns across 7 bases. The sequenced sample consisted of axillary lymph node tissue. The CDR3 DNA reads TGTGCCAGCAGCGTAGGCAGGGGGGCAGGAAACACCATATATTTT. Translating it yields CASSVGRGAGNTIYF.